The rows below give T cell receptor beta chains drawn from one sample of a study of cytomegalovirus exposure and HLA in healthy donors. The repertoire was sequenced with immunoSEQ multiplex PCR; TCRdb's copy has only in-frame clones and lacks some. The repertoire holds approximately 210,000 clones, with 88% as singletons. The sequenced material came from PBMCs. These receptors all stem from a woman under 30 in good health and CMV-seronegative. Each CDR3 is given with its conserved first and last residue. D genes are given only for firm matches. The size field is filled for only some rows; it gives once, few, many or a size class.

d_call j_call v_call clone_size cdr3_nt cdr3_aa
. TRBJ2-5 TRBV28 few TGTGCCAGCAGTAACCGGGGTTTACAAGAGACCCAGTACTTC CASSNRGLQETQYF
TRBD2 TRBJ2-3 TRBV4-3 . TGCGCCAGCAGCCAAGGTTTGCTAGCGGGAGTGGGCACAGATACGCAGTATTTT CASSQGLLAGVGTDTQYF
. TRBJ1-5 TRBV28 . TGTGCCAGCAGTTTAATGCTCGTGGCCTCTCATCAGCCCCAGCATTTT CASSLMLVASHQPQHF
. TRBJ2-4 TRBV28 once TGTGCCAGCAGTGAATGGAGACAGGCCAAAAACATTCAGTACTTC CASSEWRQAKNIQYF
. TRBJ1-1 TRBV28 . TGTGCCAGCAGAGATGAGCGAAACACTGAAGCTTTCTTT CASRDERNTEAFF
TRBD1 TRBJ2-3 TRBV4-1 . TGCGCCAGCAGCCAAGGGACAGGGGGCCGCTTTTATACGCAGTATTTT CASSQGTGGRFYTQYF
. TRBJ2-2 TRBV6-5 few TGTGCCAGCAATCCGGTGAACACCGGGGAGCTGTTTTTT CASNPVNTGELFF
. TRBJ2-7 TRBV14 . TGTGCCAGCAGCCAGACCGGGTTGACCTACGAGCAGTACTTC CASSQTGLTYEQYF
. TRBJ2-3 TRBV7-9 . TGTGCCAGCAGCTTAGTCGTAGCGGTTAGCACAGATACGCAGTATTTT CASSLVVAVSTDTQYF
TRBD2 TRBJ2-7 TRBV27 . TGTGCCAGCAGTTTAGGACTAGCGGGCCCAACCTACGAGCAGTACTTC CASSLGLAGPTYEQYF
. TRBJ2-7 TRBV4-1 . TGCGCCAGCAGCCAAGATCGTATCCCCCCCCACGAGCAGTACTTC CASSQDRIPPHEQYF
TRBD1 TRBJ1-1 TRBV5-1 few TGCGCCAGCAGCTTGGAACATTTAGGACAGGATGAAGCTTTCTTT CASSLEHLGQDEAFF
. TRBJ2-1 TRBV29-1 . TGCAGCGTTGAAGTTGGGCGGGCCAGCTGGGGACTGGAGCAGTTCTTC CSVEVGRASWGLEQFF
. TRBJ2-7 TRBV2 . TGTGCCAGCAGTGACAGGATCATCCCTGGGGAGCAGTACTTC CASSDRIIPGEQYF